This T cell receptor beta chain emerged from a study of blood T cell repertoires in COVID-19. Losses at the gene ends were 5 bases for V and 0 bases for J; bases not matched to a gene: 3. CDR3 size: 16 residues. Germline CDR1 MNHEY, CDR2 SMNVEV (reference sequence). Original processing methods: Estimates of nucleated cell counts were drawn from the amplification of reference gene primers. Generated by immunoSEQ multiplex PCR, the TCRdb table keeps only in-frame clones and is missing some. That table is the source of V, J and clone size, and D and trimming were worked out from the DNA. This table has approximately 210,000 clones, approximately 80% appearing once. Patients of the Seattle cohort, enrolled during active infection, were followed longitudinally.

The receptor was isolated from a woman older than 75 with COVID-19, enrolled during active disease. The rearrangement links TRBV27 to TRBJ2-6; TRBD1 matches 8 bases. Sequencing was performed on peripheral blood. CDR3 protein: CASSRTGHSGANVLTF. As DNA, the CDR3 is TGTGCCAGCAGTCGGACAGGGCACTCTGGGGCCAACGTCCTGACTTTC.